The rows below give T cell receptor beta chains drawn from one sample of a study of CD8 T cells in ankylosing spondylitis. In TCRdb, the 5' RACE reads were re-called with MiXCR into one record per CDR3 protein. The profile covers hundreds of thousands of distinct CDR3 sequences, with approximately 12% appearing a single time and 0.51% taken by the ten largest. Sequenced: blood, either unsorted or a sorted T cell fraction (not recorded which). These receptors came from a male donor with ankylosing spondylitis. Both conserved end residues are part of each CDR3. Fields, in order: V gene, J gene, D gene, clone size, CDR3 DNA, CDR3 protein. D genes are given only for firm matches. For some rows the clone size is stated as once, few or many, or as a class when expanded; others skip it.

v_gene: TRBV6-5
j_gene: TRBJ2-3
d_gene: NA
abundance: many
CDR3nt: TGTGCCAGCAGTTATGATAGCACAGATACGCAGTATTTT
CDR3aa: CASSYDSTDTQYF

v_gene: TRBV5-1
j_gene: TRBJ2-3
d_gene: NA
abundance: few
CDR3nt: TGCGCCAGCAGCTTGGTCCCTTCCGCAGCAGATACGCAGTATTTT
CDR3aa: CASSLVPSAADTQYF

v_gene: TRBV14
j_gene: TRBJ2-7
d_gene: NA
abundance: NA
CDR3nt: TGTGCCAGCAGCCAAGTGGCGGGGCAGCAGTACTTC
CDR3aa: CASSQVAGQQYF

v_gene: TRBV20-1
j_gene: TRBJ2-3
d_gene: NA
abundance: NA
CDR3nt: TGCAGTGCTAGAGGTGACCCCACAGATACGCAGTATTTT
CDR3aa: CSARGDPTDTQYF

v_gene: TRBV29-1
j_gene: TRBJ2-7
d_gene: NA
abundance: many
CDR3nt: TGCAGCGTCCTCCGCCCCACCGGGACTTACGATTCCTACGAGCAGTACTTC
CDR3aa: CSVLRPTGTYDSYEQYF

v_gene: TRBV6-1
j_gene: TRBJ1-3
d_gene: TRBD1
abundance: many
CDR3nt: TGTGCCAGCAGTAAGACAGGGGCTGGAAACACCATATATTTT
CDR3aa: CASSKTGAGNTIYF

v_gene: TRBV29-1
j_gene: TRBJ2-3
d_gene: NA
abundance: few
CDR3nt: TGCAGCGCCGTAACTACGGGGGCAGATACGCAGTATTTT
CDR3aa: CSAVTTGADTQYF

v_gene: TRBV20-1
j_gene: TRBJ1-1
d_gene: NA
abundance: NA
CDR3nt: TGCAGTGCTCGTGGCGGGACAAGCCCTGAAGCTTTCTTT
CDR3aa: CSARGGTSPEAFF

v_gene: TRBV27
j_gene: TRBJ1-2
d_gene: NA
abundance: few
CDR3nt: TGTGCCAGCAGTTCACACCCAGGTGGGGGCTACACCTTC
CDR3aa: CASSSHPGGGYTF

v_gene: TRBV20-1
j_gene: TRBJ2-7
d_gene: TRBD1
abundance: NA
CDR3nt: TGCAGTGCCCGGACAGGCTATACCTACGAGCAGTACTTC
CDR3aa: CSARTGYTYEQYF

v_gene: TRBV12-3/TRBV12-4
j_gene: TRBJ1-2
d_gene: TRBD1
abundance: many
CDR3nt: TGTGCCAGCAGCCTCCGACAGGGCAGCGGCTACACCTTC
CDR3aa: CASSLRQGSGYTF

v_gene: TRBV2
j_gene: TRBJ1-2
d_gene: NA
abundance: NA
CDR3nt: TGTGCCAGCAGAGACAGCCCCTATGGCTACACCTTC
CDR3aa: CASRDSPYGYTF

v_gene: TRBV4-1
j_gene: TRBJ2-5
d_gene: NA
abundance: few
CDR3nt: TGCGCCAGCAGCGGTACCGGGACCCAAGTAGCCCAGTACTTC
CDR3aa: CASSGTGTQVAQYF

v_gene: TRBV20-1
j_gene: TRBJ2-4
d_gene: TRBD2
abundance: NA
CDR3nt: TGCAGCCGAGCGGGACTAGCGGGGGGGCCCCTAAACATTCAGTACTTC
CDR3aa: CSRAGLAGGPLNIQYF

v_gene: TRBV4-1
j_gene: TRBJ1-3
d_gene: TRBD1
abundance: NA
CDR3nt: TGCGCCAGCAGCCAACTACAGGGGGCCGGAAACACCATATATTTT
CDR3aa: CASSQLQGAGNTIYF

v_gene: TRBV6-5
j_gene: TRBJ2-1
d_gene: NA
abundance: NA
CDR3nt: TGTGCCAGCAGTTACTCTATCTCAGGGAAGGGGGAGCAGTTCTTC
CDR3aa: CASSYSISGKGEQFF

v_gene: TRBV7-8
j_gene: TRBJ1-1
d_gene: NA
abundance: NA
CDR3nt: TGTGCCAGCAGCTGGGGACACCTGAACACTGAAGCTTTCTTT
CDR3aa: CASSWGHLNTEAFF

v_gene: TRBV6-1
j_gene: TRBJ2-4
d_gene: TRBD2
abundance: NA
CDR3nt: TGTGCCAGCAGTCCAAGCGGCGGGGGAAACATTCAGTACTTC
CDR3aa: CASSPSGGGNIQYF

v_gene: TRBV4-3
j_gene: TRBJ1-6
d_gene: NA
abundance: few
CDR3nt: TGCGCCAGCAGCCAAGGAGCGACGGGGAGCTCCTATAATTCACCCCTCCACTTT
CDR3aa: CASSQGATGSSYNSPLHF

v_gene: TRBV5-5
j_gene: TRBJ2-7
d_gene: TRBD1
abundance: few
CDR3nt: TGTGCCAGCAGCCGTCGGCCTGGACAGGGAATCTACGAGCAGTACTTC
CDR3aa: CASSRRPGQGIYEQYF

v_gene: TRBV7-2
j_gene: TRBJ2-3
d_gene: NA
abundance: few
CDR3nt: TGTGCCAGCAGCTTAGTACGACCAGATACGCAGTATTTT
CDR3aa: CASSLVRPDTQYF

v_gene: TRBV27
j_gene: TRBJ1-5
d_gene: NA
abundance: NA
CDR3nt: TGTGCCAGCAGTTTATTTTCCATTAGGGTTGGAGGCCCCACTCAGCCCCAGCATTTT
CDR3aa: CASSLFSIRVGGPTQPQHF

v_gene: TRBV7-6
j_gene: TRBJ2-7
d_gene: TRBD2
abundance: NA
CDR3nt: TGTGCCAGCAGCTGGCGGACTAGCGGGAAGTACGAGCAGTACTTC
CDR3aa: CASSWRTSGKYEQYF

v_gene: TRBV4-3
j_gene: TRBJ2-2
d_gene: NA
abundance: NA
CDR3nt: TGCGCCAGCAGCCGCGATGGGGGGGGCTCGAACACCGGGGAGCTGTTTTTT
CDR3aa: CASSRDGGGSNTGELFF